The next 23 T cell receptor beta chains were all read from a single sample in a study of CD8 T cells in Susac syndrome. The authors reverse transcribed about 0.5 to 1 ug RNA with random hexamers. In TCRdb, the immunoSEQ multiplex PCR reads were re-called with MiXCR into one record per CDR3 protein. The sample consists of 150,000 or so distinct CDR3 sequences, approximately 94% of them appearing once. The sequenced sample consisted of CD8+ T cells from PBMCs. Receptor source: a human donor with multiple sclerosis.

This clonotype was observed once. The chain combines TRBV23-1 with TRBJ2-3, with TRBD1 as a possible D gene (5 bases). TRBV23-1 falls under the ORF class, with uncertain function. With 11 bases removed from V and 4 bases from J, the gap between germline ends came to 19 bases. This CDR3 is built from 14 residues. CDR3 residues: CAGLRRVRADTQYF. CDR3 nucleotides: TGCGCCGGTCTCCGCAGGGTAAGGGCAGATACGCAGTATTTT.

This clonotype was detected once. The DNA for the CDR3 is TGTGCCAGCAGCCCCTACGGCCCTTCCTGGCGAGATACGCAGTATTTT. Protein: CASSPYGPSWRDTQYF. The chain combines TRBV11-2 with TRBJ2-3, with D unresolved. The CDR3 has 16 amino acids. Trimming removed 5 bases from V and 5 bases from J, with 20 bases in between. The germline gives CDR1 SGHAT, CDR2 FQNNGV.

This sequence joins TRBV7-9 and TRBJ1-1; 8 bases map to TRBD1. This CDR3 has 14 residues. J lost 0 bases, V lost 5 bases, and 2 bases had no gene match. Germline CDR1 is SEHNR and CDR2 is FQNEAQ (reference sequence). The CDR3 DNA sequence: TGTGCCAGCAGCGGACAGGGCGTGAACACTGAAGCTTTCTTT. Translation: CASSGQGVNTEAFF.

The chain has TRBV29-1 and TRBJ1-2, with 8 bases matching TRBD1. Unmatched junction bases numbered 10, after V lost 4 bases and J lost 0 bases. This CDR3 is built from 16 residues. CDR1 SQVTM and CDR2 ANQGSEA come from the germline V gene. The CDR3 region is CSVGRDRQVTNYGYTF. CDR3 DNA sequence: TGCAGCGTTGGCCGGGACAGGCAAGTGACTAACTATGGCTACACCTTC.

The V and J genes are TRBV28 and TRBJ2-5, with D perhaps TRBD2 (5 bases). Per the germline V gene, CDR1 is MDHEN and CDR2 is SYDVKM. The CDR3 sequence is 14 residues long. Trimming removed 5 bases from V and 2 bases from J, with 12 bases in between. The CDR3 coding sequence is TGTGCCAGCAGTCTCCCCGGGGAGCAAGAGACCCAGTACTTC. Translating it yields CASSLPGEQETQYF.

This chain joins TRBV5-1 and TRBJ2-2; 9 nucleotides agree with TRBD1. The germline V gene has CDR1 SGHRS and CDR2 YFSETQ. After removal of 4 bases from V and 5 bases from J, the junction contained 6 bases not matched to a gene. The CDR3 runs to 15 residues. CDR3 amino acids: CASSPRDRVTGELFF. In DNA, the CDR3 is TGCGCCAGCAGCCCACGGGACAGGGTTACCGGGGAGCTGTTTTTT.

J is TRBJ1-4 and V is TRBV29-1; unclear D gene. Germline V gene sequence: CDR1 SQVTM, CDR2 ANQGSEA. CDR3 length equals 13 residues. Trimming removed 4 bases at V and 9 bases at J, with 15 bases between. The CDR3 protein is CSVGQEARKKLFF. Written as DNA, the CDR3 is TGCAGCGTTGGCCAGGAAGCCCGGAAAAAACTGTTTTTT.

The chain is built from TRBV3-1 and TRBJ2-2; maybe TRBD2 (5 bases). Germline assignment: CDR1 LGHDT and CDR2 YNNKEL (reference sequence). V was shortened by 4 bases and J by 4 bases, with 13 bases between the two germline ends. The CDR3 is 15 amino acids. The CDR3 here is CASSPERFSTGELFF. CDR3 bases: TGTGCCAGCAGCCCCGAGCGGTTTTCCACCGGGGAGCTGTTTTTT.

The chain carries TRBV7-3 and TRBJ2-7, with D possibly TRBD1 on 6 matching bases. The CDR3 length is 15 residues. The V gene lost 2 bases and the J gene lost 2 bases, with 13 bases spanning the gap. The germline gives CDR1 SGHTA, CDR2 FQGTGA. The CDR3 loop reads CASSLGVGAPYEQYF. The CDR3 nucleotides read TGTGCCAGCAGCTTAGGAGTGGGGGCCCCCTACGAGCAGTACTTC.

For the CDR3, the DNA is TGTGCCAGCAGTTTGCCCCCAGGAACCGAGCAGTTCTTC. Its protein is CASSLPPGTEQFF. V usage is TRBV28 and J usage is TRBJ2-1; no clear D. Per germline, CDR1 MDHEN and CDR2 SYDVKM. Trimming cost V 3 bases and J 10 bases, with 13 bases left between them. The CDR3 length is 13 residues.

The chain employs TRBV20-1 and TRBJ2-1, with D perhaps TRBD1 (5 bases). CDR3 length: 15 residues. The germline CDR1 and CDR2 sequences are DFQATT and SNEGSKA (reference sequence). V was trimmed by 0 bases and J by 0 bases, leaving 9 bases between them. The CDR3 DNA sequence: TGCAGTGCTAGAGATAAGGGGAACTCCTACAATGAGCAGTTCTTC. Translated: CSARDKGNSYNEQFF.

This chain connects TRBV5-1 to TRBJ2-7; D remains unclear. Per the germline V gene, CDR1 is SGHRS and CDR2 is YFSETQ. The CDR3 runs to 13 residues. The germline V and J ends were trimmed by 2 bases and 2 bases, with 8 bases remaining between them. The CDR3 region has the DNA TGCGCCAGCAGCTTTGGGGTTGCCTACGAGCAGTACTTC. Encoded protein: CASSFGVAYEQYF.

The genes are TRBV7-9 and TRBJ1-6, with a tentative D call TRBD1 (5 bases). In germline, CDR1 is SEHNR, CDR2 FQNEAQ (reference sequence). The CDR3 is 14 residues long. Deletions cut 6 bases from V and 10 bases from J, with 16 bases between. The chain's CDR3 is CASSLTVGDSPLHF. CDR3 sequence (DNA): TGTGCCAGCAGTTTAACAGTGGGGGACTCACCCCTCCACTTT.

The rearrangement joins TRBV6-2 or TRBV6-3 to TRBJ1-1, with TRBD1 identical over 8 bases. Germline lookup yields CDR1 MNHEY and CDR2 SVGEGT. This CDR3 contains 15 residues. V lost 6 bases, J lost 1 base, and 7 bases stayed unmatched. DNA for the CDR3: TGTGCCAGCAGCTCCCTGACAGGGGCGAACACTGAAGCTTTCTTT. Translation gives CASSSLTGANTEAFF.

This clonotype came up once. This chain links TRBV29-1 with TRBJ2-5, with D possibly being TRBD1 (5 bases). This CDR3 is 13 amino acids long. Between the trimmed V and J ends, which lost 3 bases and 4 bases, there was a span of 12 bases. In germline, CDR1 is SQVTM, CDR2 ANQGSEA. DNA of the CDR3: TGCAGCGTTGACGATGGCAGGGTAGAGACCCAGTACTTC. It yields the protein CSVDDGRVETQYF. Supplemented by reference TRBV29-1 and TRBJ2-5, the full variable domain reads SAVISQKPSRDICQRGTSLTIQCQVDSQVTMMFWYRQQPGQSLTLIATANQGSEATYESGFVIDKFPISRPNLTFSTLTVSNMSPEDSSIYLCSVDDGRVETQYFGPGTRLLVL.

The chain recombines TRBV10-1 with TRBJ2-7, with D unresolved. The CDR3 extends over 12 amino acids. Trimming took off 2 bases at V and 3 bases at J, with 5 bases between the two ends. Germline V gene data show CDR1 as WNHNN and CDR2 as SYGVQD (reference sequence). CDR3 amino acids: CASSEDNYEQYF. The CDR3, as DNA: TGCGCCAGCAGTGAGGACAACTACGAGCAGTACTTC.

This clonotype was picked up one time. This chain uses TRBV9 with TRBJ2-1; 7 positions match TRBD1. This CDR3 is built from 14 residues. The J segment lost 5 bases and the V segment lost 7 bases, leaving 9 bases of the junction unmatched. CDR1 SGDLS and CDR2 YYNGEE come from the germline V gene. The CDR3 reads CASQGTGVHNEQFF. CDR3 nucleotide sequence: TGTGCCAGCCAAGGCACAGGGGTCCACAATGAGCAGTTCTTC.

V gene TRBV5-1 combines with J gene TRBJ1-2; D is unclear. The ends were cut back, 4 bases at V and 6 bases at J, with 19 bases in the middle. Looked up from germline, CDR1 is SGHRS and CDR2 is YFSETQ. CDR3 length: 15 amino acids. In DNA form, the CDR3 reads TGCGCCAGCAGCCCCTCCGGGAAGAGGGTAAATGGCTACACCTTC. Translating gives CASSPSGKRVNGYTF.

This chain connects TRBV7-2 to TRBJ2-3; D is uncertain. The CDR3 runs 14 residues. With 4 bases removed from V and 6 bases from J, the gap between germline ends came to 14 bases. Germline CDR1 is SGHTA and CDR2 is FQGNSA. CDR3 nucleotide sequence: TGTGCCAGCAGCTCCCTATCCTGGGTGGATACGCAGTATTTT. Translated, it gives CASSSLSWVDTQYF. The complete variable domain, with remaining parts taken from reference TRBV7-2 and TRBJ2-3, reads GAGVSQSPSNKVTEKGKDVELRCDPISGHTALYWYRQSLGQGLEFLIYFQGNSAPDKSGLPSDRFSAERTGGSVSTLTIQRTQQEDSAVYLCASSSLSWVDTQYFGPGTRLTVL.

This clonotype appeared a single time. The V gene is TRBV6-5, the J gene TRBJ2-2; no firm D call. V was pared by 2 bases and J by 7 bases, with 8 bases between. This CDR3 has 13 residues. Germline CDR1 MNHEY, CDR2 SVGAGI. The chain's CDR3 is CASSYRGFGELFF. The CDR3 DNA sequence: TGTGCCAGCAGTTACAGAGGATTCGGGGAGCTGTTTTTT.

Only one count was recorded for this clonotype. This sequence joins TRBV28 and TRBJ1-5, with unresolved D. The CDR3 is 15 residues long. CDR1 is MDHEN, CDR2 SYDVKM, per germline. Between the trimmed V and J ends, which lost 3 bases and 0 bases, there was a span of 9 bases. The CDR3 nucleotides are TGTGCCAGCAGTTTTGTGGGAAATAGCAATCAGCCCCAGCATTTT. Translated: CASSFVGNSNQPQHF.

DNA of the CDR3: TGCAGTGCCCGACCCTCCGAGACTACCTACAATGAGCAGTTCTTC. Encoded protein: CSARPSETTYNEQFF. This sequence joins TRBV20-1 and TRBJ2-1; TRBD2 might be the D (5 bases). The germline V gene encodes CDR1 DFQATT and CDR2 SNEGSKA (reference sequence). The CDR3 runs to 15 residues. V gave up 6 bases and J gave up 2 bases, with 17 bases separating them.

The V gene is TRBV20-1, the J gene TRBJ1-1, with D unresolved. The CDR3 runs 15 residues. The ends were cut back, 0 bases at V and 0 bases at J, with 11 bases in the middle. Germline CDR1 and CDR2: DFQATT and SNEGSKA (reference sequence). The CDR3 spells CSARDHRDLNTEAFF. In nucleotides, the CDR3 is TGCAGTGCTAGAGATCATCGGGATTTGAACACTGAAGCTTTCTTT.